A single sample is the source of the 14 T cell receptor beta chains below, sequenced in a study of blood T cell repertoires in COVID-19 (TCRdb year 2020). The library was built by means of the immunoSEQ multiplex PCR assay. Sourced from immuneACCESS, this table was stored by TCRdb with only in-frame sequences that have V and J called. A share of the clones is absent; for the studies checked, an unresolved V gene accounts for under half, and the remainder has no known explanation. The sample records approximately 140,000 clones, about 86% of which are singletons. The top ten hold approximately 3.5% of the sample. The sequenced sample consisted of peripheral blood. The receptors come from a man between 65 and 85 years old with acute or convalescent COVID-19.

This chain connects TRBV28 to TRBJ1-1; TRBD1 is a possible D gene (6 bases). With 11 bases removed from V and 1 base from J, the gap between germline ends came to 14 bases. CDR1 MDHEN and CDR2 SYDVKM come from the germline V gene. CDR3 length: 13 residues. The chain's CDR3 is CASRTAQNTEAFF. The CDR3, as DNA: TGTGCCTCCCGGACAGCCCAGAACACTGAAGCTTTCTTT.

CDR3 DNA sequence: TGTGCCAGCAGCGACGACAGGGCCTATGGCTACACCTTC. This gives the protein CASSDDRAYGYTF. V is TRBV2 and J is TRBJ1-2, with 7 bases aligning to TRBD1. The CDR3 sequence is 13 residues long. V shed 6 bases and J 4 bases; nucleotides not matched to a gene: 5. CDR1 SNHLY and CDR2 FYNNEI come from the germline V gene.

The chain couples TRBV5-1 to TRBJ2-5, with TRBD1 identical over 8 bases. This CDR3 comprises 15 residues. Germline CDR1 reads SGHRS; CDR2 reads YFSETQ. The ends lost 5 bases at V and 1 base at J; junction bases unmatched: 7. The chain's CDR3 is CASRAGQGPQETQYF. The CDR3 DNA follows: TGCGCCAGCAGGGCTGGACAGGGACCCCAAGAGACCCAGTACTTC.

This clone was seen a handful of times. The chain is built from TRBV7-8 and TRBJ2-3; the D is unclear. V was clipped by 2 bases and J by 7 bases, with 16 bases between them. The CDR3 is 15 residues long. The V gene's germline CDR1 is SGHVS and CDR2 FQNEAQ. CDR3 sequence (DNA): TGTGCCAGCAGCTTAAGTATGGTTCGAGGCAATACGCAGTATTTT. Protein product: CASSLSMVRGNTQYF. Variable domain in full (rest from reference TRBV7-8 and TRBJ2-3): GAGVSQSPRYKVAKRGQDVALRCDPISGHVSLFWYQQALGQGPEFLTYFQNEAQLDKSGLPSDRFFAERPEGSVSTLKIQRTQQEDSAVYLCASSLSMVRGNTQYFGPGTRLTVL.

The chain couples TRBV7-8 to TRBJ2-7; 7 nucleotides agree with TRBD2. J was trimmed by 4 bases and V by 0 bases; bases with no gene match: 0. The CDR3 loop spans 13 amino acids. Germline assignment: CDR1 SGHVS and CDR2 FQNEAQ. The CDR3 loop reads CASSLAGGYEQYF. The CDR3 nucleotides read TGTGCCAGCAGCTTAGCGGGGGGGTACGAGCAGTACTTC.

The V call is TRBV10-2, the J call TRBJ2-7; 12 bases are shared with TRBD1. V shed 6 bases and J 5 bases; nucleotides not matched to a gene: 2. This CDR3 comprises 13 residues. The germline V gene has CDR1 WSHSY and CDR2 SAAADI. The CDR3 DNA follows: TGCGCCAGCAGCGGGACAGGGGGCGACGAGCAGTACTTC. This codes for CASSGTGGDEQYF.

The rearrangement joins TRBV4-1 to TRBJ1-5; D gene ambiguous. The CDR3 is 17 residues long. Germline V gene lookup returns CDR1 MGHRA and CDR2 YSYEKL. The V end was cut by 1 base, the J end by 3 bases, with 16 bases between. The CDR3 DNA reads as TGCGCCAGCAGCCAAGCGAGCTCTCCTCAATTCAATCAGCCCCAGCATTTT. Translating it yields CASSQASSPQFNQPQHF.

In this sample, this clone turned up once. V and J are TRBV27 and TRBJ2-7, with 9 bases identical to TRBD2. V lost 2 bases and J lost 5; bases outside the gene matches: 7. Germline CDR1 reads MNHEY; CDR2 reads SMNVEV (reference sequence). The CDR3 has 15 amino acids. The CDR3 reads CASSLRGGRAHEQYF. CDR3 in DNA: TGTGCCAGCAGTTTACGGGGCGGGAGGGCACACGAGCAGTACTTC.

Here the CDR3 reads CASTMTSASYEQYF. For the CDR3, the DNA is TGTGCCAGCACTATGACTAGCGCCTCCTACGAGCAGTACTTC. This chain joins TRBV6-5 and TRBJ2-7, with 8 bases that match TRBD2. V dropped 7 bases and J dropped 0; count of bases not matched to a gene: 5. Germline CDR1 reads MNHEY; CDR2 reads SVGAGI. The CDR3 length is 14 residues.

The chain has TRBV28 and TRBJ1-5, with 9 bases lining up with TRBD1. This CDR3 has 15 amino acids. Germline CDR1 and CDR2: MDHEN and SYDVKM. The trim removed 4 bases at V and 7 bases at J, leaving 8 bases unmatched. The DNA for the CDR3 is TGTGCCAGCAGTTCCTGGACAGGGGCGGGACAGCCCCAGCATTTT. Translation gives CASSSWTGAGQPQHF.

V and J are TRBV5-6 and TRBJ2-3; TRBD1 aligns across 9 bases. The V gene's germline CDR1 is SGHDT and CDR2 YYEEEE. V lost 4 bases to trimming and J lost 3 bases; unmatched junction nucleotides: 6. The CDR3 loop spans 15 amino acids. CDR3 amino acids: CASSLTGGATDTQYF. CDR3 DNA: TGTGCCAGCAGCCTTACAGGGGGCGCGACAGATACGCAGTATTTT.

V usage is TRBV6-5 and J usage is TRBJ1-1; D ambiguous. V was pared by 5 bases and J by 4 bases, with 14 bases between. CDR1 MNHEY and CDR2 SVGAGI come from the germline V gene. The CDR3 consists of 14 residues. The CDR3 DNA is TGTGCCAGCAGTCTCCGTCGCGAGAGCACTGAAGCTTTCTTT. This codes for CASSLRRESTEAFF.

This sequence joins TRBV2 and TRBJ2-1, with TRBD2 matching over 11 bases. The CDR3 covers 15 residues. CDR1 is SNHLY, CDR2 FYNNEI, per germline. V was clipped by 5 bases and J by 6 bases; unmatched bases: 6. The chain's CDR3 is CASSTLAGGLNEQFF. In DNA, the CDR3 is TGTGCCAGCAGTACCCTAGCGGGAGGCCTCAATGAGCAGTTCTTC.

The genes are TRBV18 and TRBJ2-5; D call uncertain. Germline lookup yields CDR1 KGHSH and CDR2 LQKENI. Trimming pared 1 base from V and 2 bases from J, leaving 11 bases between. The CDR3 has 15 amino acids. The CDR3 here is CASSPRSAGQETQYF. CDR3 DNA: TGTGCCAGCTCACCACGCTCGGCAGGACAAGAGACCCAGTACTTC. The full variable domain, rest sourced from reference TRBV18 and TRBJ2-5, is NAGVMQNPRHLVRRRGQEARLRCSPMKGHSHVYWYRQLPEEGLKFMVYLQKENIIDESGMPKERFSAEFPKEGPSILRIQQVVRGDSAAYFCASSPRSAGQETQYFGPGTRLLVL.